Each of the 9 T cell receptor beta chains below was sequenced from the same sample in a study of blood T cells in healthy people across ages. Combining a sample-barcoded 5' primer with a J-beta primer mix, a second PCR ran for 7 to 11 cycles. TCRdb analysed the 5' RACE reads with MiXCR anew, one entry per CDR3 protein. The profile shows around 1,000,000 distinct CDR3 sequences, 30% to 40% of them singletons. The sample was blood. Receptor source: a man aged 18 to 29 in good health.

The table lists this clonotype with a few counts. The chain employs TRBV4-2 and TRBJ1-2; tentative D call: TRBD1 (5 bases). Trimming left V 0 bases short and J 8 bases short, with 25 bases between. Germline CDR1 LGHNA, CDR2 YNFKEQ. The CDR3 consists of 18 residues. The CDR3 DNA reads as TGTGCCAGCAGCCAAGAAGGAAGACAGTTACCTTCCGGAACCGGCTACACCTTC. Residues: CASSQEGRQLPSGTGYTF.

The rearrangement joins TRBV7-3 to TRBJ2-5, with D tentatively TRBD2 (6 bases). Trimming stripped 1 base from V and 1 base from J, with 10 bases between. The CDR3 runs to 15 residues. The V gene's germline CDR1 is SGHTA and CDR2 FQGTGA. CDR3 sequence reads: CASSLNGGSQETQYF. As DNA, the CDR3 is TGTGCCAGCAGCTTAAACGGGGGTTCCCAAGAGACCCAGTACTTC.

This clonotype was observed once. The chain recombines TRBV20-1 with TRBJ2-1; a weak D match, TRBD2 (6 bases). The end of the DNA is better explained by TRBJ2-7, so the J call may be wrong. The CDR3 consists of 14 residues. CDR1 is DFQATT, CDR2 SNEGSKA, per germline (reference sequence). CDR3 amino acids: CSARDFYSYNEQYF. The CDR3 nucleotides read TGCAGTGCACGGGACTTCTACTCCTACAATGAGCAGTACTTC.

The sample holds a few counts of this clonotype. J is TRBJ2-7 and V is TRBV12-5; 7 bases match TRBD1. CDR3 length: 17 residues. The J segment lost 7 bases and the V segment lost 3 bases, leaving 18 bases of the junction unmatched. Germline values: CDR1 LGHNT, CDR2 FRNRAP. The CDR3 region is CASGFYTGDYNVNEQYF. The CDR3 coding sequence is TGTGCTAGTGGTTTTTACACAGGGGATTACAACGTCAATGAGCAGTACTTC.

The rearrangement uses TRBV7-9 and TRBJ2-7, with a tentative D call TRBD2 (6 bases). V was shortened by 7 bases and J by 0 bases, with 13 bases between the two germline ends. Germline CDR1 reads SEHNR; CDR2 reads FQNEAQ (reference sequence). CDR3 length: 14 residues. In nucleotides, the CDR3 is TGTGCCAGCACCCGGGAGAGAAGCTCCTACGAGCAGTACTTC. This codes for CASTRERSSYEQYF. Drawing the rest from reference TRBV7-9 and TRBJ2-7, the complete variable domain is DTGVSQNPRHKITKRGQNVTFRCDPISEHNRLYWYRQTLGQGPEFLTYFQNEAQLEKSRLLSDRFSAERPKGSFSTLEIQRTEQGDSAMYLCASTRERSSYEQYFGPGTRLTVT.

This clonotype was counted ten times or more. V usage is TRBV20-1 and J usage is TRBJ1-1, with a possible D match to TRBD1 (6 bases). The CDR3 sequence is 15 residues long. The germline V gene has CDR1 DFQATT and CDR2 SNEGSKA (reference sequence). V lost 3 bases, J lost 0 bases, and 14 bases lay in between. The CDR3 DNA reads as TGCAGTGCTAGTGGCAGGGGAAGCGTGAACACTGAAGCTTTCTTT. It is translated as CSASGRGSVNTEAFF.

V gene TRBV2 combines with J gene TRBJ2-7; D possibly corresponds to TRBD2 (6 bases). The CDR3 is 14 amino acids. Trimming cost V 8 bases and J 6 bases, with 20 bases left between them. Germline loops: CDR1 SNHLY, CDR2 FYNNEI. CDR3 nucleotides: TGTGCCAGCGCTGGCGGGACTCGAAGCGCCGAGCAGTACTTC. It encodes CASAGGTRSAEQYF.

This clonotype was counted a few times. This rearrangement joins TRBV7-9 to TRBJ2-3; D unclear. The CDR3 has 12 residues. The germline V gene has CDR1 SEHNR and CDR2 FQNEAQ (reference sequence). V was clipped by 4 bases and J by 11 bases, with 13 bases between them. CDR3 bases: TGTGCCAGCAGCTCGCCCCTCCATGGGCAGTATTTT. As protein: CASSSPLHGQYF.

The chain is built from TRBV20-1 and TRBJ1-2; 9 bases match TRBD1. Per the germline V gene, CDR1 is DFQATT and CDR2 is SNEGSKA (reference sequence). The CDR3 totals 15 residues. V shed 6 bases, J shed 0 bases, and the junction held 8 bases outside the gene matches. The CDR3 loop reads CSASDRGRTNYGYTF. Here the CDR3 DNA reads TGCAGTGCATCGGACAGGGGTCGGACTAACTATGGCTACACCTTC.